One TCR beta chain is described in this entry. V lost 5 bases and J lost 3, with 5 bases in between. This CDR3 comprises 12 residues. Germline lookup yields CDR1 SGHTA and CDR2 FQGNSA. These data originate in a study of T cell changes during pregnancy in multiple sclerosis. Profiling relied on immunoSEQ multiplex PCR, and the TCRdb table lists in-frame clones only, not all of them. The sample includes some 41,000 clones, about nine tenths of them seen just once. This chain links TRBV7-2 with TRBJ2-1; D remains ambiguous. The sequencing used CD4+ T cells from peripheral blood mononuclear cells, collected after pregnancy. This TCR derives from a female donor with multiple sclerosis, enrolled in a pregnancy study. The CDR3, as DNA: TGTGCCAGCAGCCACTTCTACAATGAGCAGTTCTTC. Translating gives CASSHFYNEQFF.